The sequence of this T cell receptor (beta chain) was determined in a study of T-cell memory formation after mild COVID-19. A 5'RACE reaction primed in the constant segment made cDNA libraries of TCR alpha and TCR beta, and these carried sample barcodes and UMIs. TCRdb called the 5' RACE reads again in MiXCR, with one record for every CDR3 protein. The table lists roughly 240,000 distinct CDR3 sequences, over 15% of them singletons. Whole-study findings and limits: SARS-CoV-2 specificity of second-wave clones peaking day 37 was unconfirmed. Some responding clones appeared in pre-infection memory, suggesting cross-reactive memory joined.

As concerns this clonotype: Its antigen is not known.

The CDR3 runs 14 residues. Germline V gives CDR1 SGHNT, CDR2 YENEEA. Trimming left V 2 bases short and J 11 bases short, with 15 bases between. The sequencing sample was made of PBMCs or a T cell subset sorted from them (not recorded which). The clonotype comes from an adult woman who had mild COVID-19 (a few samples of this study predate the infection). Cell type and time point are not known. This chain links TRBV11-3 with TRBJ1-4; the D gene is possibly TRBD1 (6 bases). CDR3: CASSLSNRGRKLFF. The CDR3 DNA is TGTGCCAGCAGCTTAAGTAACCGGGGGCGGAAACTGTTTTTT.